The TCR beta chain described here comes from a study of monozygotic twins with inflammatory bowel disease. Regarding the study as a whole: For IBD, no single strong associated signal or clonotype was supported. Fewer shared clonotypes with others were found in IBD patients than in healthy twins, especially with disease activity.

PCR of TCRalpha and TCRbeta cDNA was nested, with two rounds of about 17 and 10 cycles. TCRdb reprocessed the 5' RACE reads, with one entry per CDR3 protein and no DNA. Here the sample table reports approximately 400,000 distinct CDR3 sequences. The CDR3 is made up of 19 amino acids. The V gene's germline CDR1 is MNHNS and CDR2 SASEGT. Concerning this clonotype: Its specificity is unknown.

The receptor comes from a human donor with ulcerative colitis or Crohn's disease, or a healthy co-twin of an affected twin (not recorded which). The genes are TRBV6-1 and TRBJ2-4; TCRdb's D call, TRBD2, is unchecked because there is no DNA. Sequenced: blood. This CDR3 reads CASSAPLAGVTPSRDIQYF.